The 7 T cell receptor beta chains below come from one sample, sequenced in a study of Graves' ophthalmopathy and Graves' hyperthyroidism. Amplified TCR beta CDR3 regions were obtained using RNA transcripts as template. Second-round multiplex PCR followed a first-round RT-PCR using HTBI primers. TCRdb used MiXCR to reprocess the multiplex PCR reads, holding one entry per CDR3 protein. This table has about 390,000 distinct CDR3 sequences, approximately 15% appearing once. Sequenced sample: peripheral blood. The receptors were sampled from a woman between 18 and 29 years old with stable Graves' hyperthyroidism.

This clonotype has ten or more counts. This sequence joins TRBV12-3 or TRBV12-4 and TRBJ1-1; 9 bases agree with TRBD1. The CDR3 consists of 16 residues. V lost 5 bases to trimming and J lost 10 bases; unmatched junction nucleotides: 17. Here the CDR3 DNA reads TGTGCCAGCAGTCTGACAGCCGGGACAGGGTCTACGGTAGCTTTCTTT. This gives the protein CASSLTAGTGSTVAFF.

This clonotype has a count of ten or more. This sequence joins TRBV2 and TRBJ2-4, with D perhaps TRBD1 (5 bases). Looked up from germline, CDR1 is SNHLY and CDR2 is FYNNEI. CDR3 size: 19 residues. The germline V and J ends were trimmed by 0 bases and 7 bases, with 25 bases remaining between them. CDR3 in amino acids: CASSEAGLELLGVRNIQYF. The CDR3 region has the DNA TGTGCCAGCAGTGAAGCTGGTCTAGAATTGTTAGGGGTTCGGAACATTCAGTACTTC.

This clonotype appeared many times. At one boundary the junction diverges from the germline segment, which might be a read error. The chain links TRBV24-1 to TRBJ1-5; D gene unclear. CDR1 is KGHDR, CDR2 SFDVKD, per germline. The CDR3 length is 15 residues. DNA of the CDR3: TGTACCACCAGTGACCGCGATTGGGGTGGTCAGCCCCAGCATTTT. This gives the protein CTTSDRDWGGQPQHF.

Note on this clonotype: A much bigger clone sits one base away, suggesting this may be a read error. This sequence joins TRBV2 and TRBJ1-2; a weak D match, TRBD1 (5 bases). The germline CDR1 and CDR2 sequences are SNHLY and FYNNEI. CDR3 length equals 17 residues. DNA of the CDR3: TGTTCCAGCAGAAGTCTTAAGAGTAGGGGACTCAACTATGGCTACACCTTC. Its translation: CSSRSLKSRGLNYGYTF.

This clonotype was counted at least ten times. The rearrangement joins TRBV4-1 to TRBJ1-2; D perhaps matches TRBD1 (6 bases). The CDR3 runs to 14 residues. V dropped 1 base and J dropped 0 bases, with 6 bases sitting between them. Germline V gives CDR1 MGHRA, CDR2 YSYEKL. The chain's CDR3 is CASSQGQANYGYTF. CDR3 in DNA: TGCGCCAGCAGCCAAGGACAGGCTAACTATGGCTACACCTTC.

This sequence joins TRBV11-2 and TRBJ2-1; D gene unclear. The CDR3 is 15 residues long. CDR1 is SGHAT, CDR2 FQNNGV, per germline. Trimming shortened V by 4 bases and J by 7 bases, and 17 bases separated the two germline ends. CDR3 protein: CASSSLRRYANEQFF. CDR3 in DNA: TGTGCCAGCAGCTCCCTACGGAGATATGCAAATGAGCAGTTCTTC.

The chain couples TRBV12-3 or TRBV12-4 to TRBJ1-2, with D perhaps TRBD1 (6 bases). The ends were cut back, 5 bases at V and 7 bases at J, with 17 bases in the middle. This CDR3 spans 14 amino acids. The CDR3: CASSKGQFGSGYTF. The CDR3 coding sequence is TGTGCCAGCAGTAAAGGACAGTTTGGGTCTGGCTACACCTTC.